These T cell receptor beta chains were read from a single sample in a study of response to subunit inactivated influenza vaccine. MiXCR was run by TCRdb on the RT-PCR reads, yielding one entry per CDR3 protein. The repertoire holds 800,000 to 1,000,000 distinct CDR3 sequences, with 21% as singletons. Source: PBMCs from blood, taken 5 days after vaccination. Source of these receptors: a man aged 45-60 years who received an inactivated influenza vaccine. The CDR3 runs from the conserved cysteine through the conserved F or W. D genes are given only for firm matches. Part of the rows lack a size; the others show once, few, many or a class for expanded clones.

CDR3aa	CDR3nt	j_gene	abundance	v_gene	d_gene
CSARGPGTGGLNEQFF	TGCAGTGCTAGGGGACCCGGGACAGGGGGCCTGAATGAGCAGTTCTTC	TRBJ2-1	many	TRBV20-1	TRBD1
CASSQVGGGATNEQFF	TGCGCCAGCAGCCAAGTAGGCGGGGGGGCCACTAATGAGCAGTTCTTC	TRBJ2-1	-	TRBV4-1	TRBD2
CAIRSFTSGPTRSYEQYF	TGTGCCATCAGGTCCTTTACCTCCGGTCCCACTCGCTCCTACGAGCAGTACTTC	TRBJ2-7	-	TRBV10-3	-
CASSGRQDSYEQYF	TGTGCCAGCAGTGGCCGACAGGACTCCTACGAGCAGTACTTC	TRBJ2-7	-	TRBV6-1	-
CASSQDPRGSSSNEQFF	TGCGCCAGCAGCCAAGATCCTCGGGGGAGCTCTTCCAATGAGCAGTTCTTC	TRBJ2-1	few	TRBV4-3	-
CASSSQSNTQYF	TGTGCCAGCTCATCCCAGTCGAATACGCAGTATTTT	TRBJ2-3	-	TRBV18	-
CASNLRGADQPQHF	TGTGCCAGCAACCTACGTGGTGCCGATCAGCCCCAGCATTTT	TRBJ1-5	few	TRBV7-8	-
CATAAGNSYEQYF	TGTGCCACCGCCGCGGGGAACTCCTACGAGCAGTACTTC	TRBJ2-7	few	TRBV24-1	-
CASSQGAGASYEQYF	TGCGCCAGCAGCCAAGGGGCAGGGGCGTCCTACGAGCAGTACTTC	TRBJ2-7	-	TRBV4-3	-
CSVEPGPDTQYF	TGCAGCGTTGAACCTGGTCCAGATACGCAGTATTTT	TRBJ2-3	many	TRBV29-1	-
CASSYGPETETQYF	TGTGCCAGCAGTTACGGTCCAGAAACAGAGACCCAGTACTTC	TRBJ2-5	few	TRBV6-5	-